These 17 T cell receptor beta chains originate from one sample sequenced in a study of T cells in localized non-small cell lung cancer (dated by TCRdb to 2020 to 2022). Library prep was done by the immunoSEQ multiplex PCR assay. TCRdb stores this immuneACCESS table with in-frame sequences only. Part of the clones is absent; in the studies checked, under half of the shortfall reflects unresolved V genes, and no reason is known for the rest. Present in this sample are a few thousand clones, approximately 49% of which were seen just once. Jointly, the top ten make up less than 5.5% of the sample. The input for sequencing was lymph node tissue, taken before any cancer treatment. These receptors originate from a woman aged 18-55 years with stage I lung adenocarcinoma.

The chain employs TRBV11-3 and TRBJ1-1; D gene uncertain. The CDR3 spans 14 residues. Trimming removed 2 bases at V and 5 bases at J, with 12 bases between. Germline assignment: CDR1 SGHNT and CDR2 YENEEA. In nucleotides, the CDR3 is TGTGCCAGCAGCTTACTTGAGGGAGGGACTGAAGCTTTCTTT. Translation gives CASSLLEGGTEAFF.

The chain links TRBV19 to TRBJ2-7; TRBD2 agrees at 13 bases. The CDR3 runs 16 residues. Per germline, CDR1 LNHDA and CDR2 SQIVND (reference sequence). Germline trimming cut 4 bases from V and 3 bases from J; bases unmatched to any gene: 6. The CDR3: CASSTGLAGEGYEQYF. The CDR3 DNA is TGTGCCAGTAGTACAGGACTAGCGGGAGAGGGCTACGAGCAGTACTTC.

The V call is TRBV29-1, the J call TRBJ2-1; TRBD2 matches at 9 bases. Trimming at V came to 5 bases and at J to 8 bases, leaving 10 bases not matched to a gene. This CDR3 spans 14 amino acids. CDR1 and CDR2 from the germline V gene are SQVTM and ANQGSEA. The CDR3 protein is CSVRMVAGVYEQFF. The CDR3 DNA reads TGCAGCGTTCGAATGGTAGCGGGAGTCTATGAGCAGTTCTTC.

V is TRBV6-8 and J is TRBJ1-5, with unresolved D. V was shortened by 0 bases and J by 3 bases, with 9 bases between the two germline ends. From germline, CDR1 is MNHGY and CDR2 SAAAGT. The CDR3 totals 15 residues. The CDR3 DNA reads as TGTGCCAGCAGTTACTCAAGCCTTCACAATCAGCCCCAGCATTTT. Its protein product is CASSYSSLHNQPQHF.

The chain is built from TRBV30 and TRBJ1-2; TRBD1 matches 7 bases. The CDR3 extends over 13 amino acids. V was clipped by 4 bases and J by 3 bases; unmatched bases: 5. Germline loops: CDR1 GTSNPN, CDR2 SVGIG (reference sequence). The CDR3 here is CAWKAGGDYGYTF. The CDR3 DNA follows: TGTGCCTGGAAGGCAGGGGGAGACTATGGCTACACCTTC.

J is TRBJ2-1 and V is TRBV28, with TRBD2 matching over 9 bases. Germline V lookup: CDR1 MDHEN, CDR2 SYDVKM. V lost 2 bases to trimming and J lost 9 bases; unmatched junction nucleotides: 8. This CDR3 is built from 15 residues. CDR3 sequence reads: CASSLGWGGRAEQFF. CDR3 in DNA: TGTGCCAGCAGTTTAGGATGGGGCGGGAGGGCTGAGCAGTTCTTC.

The V and J genes are TRBV14 and TRBJ1-1; D is perhaps TRBD1 (5 bases). Germline V gene sequence: CDR1 SGHDN, CDR2 FVKESK. The CDR3 spans 13 residues. V was pared by 0 bases and J by 7 bases, with 9 bases between. CDR3 bases: TGTGCCAGCAGCCAAGATAGGGGACTTGAAGCTTTCTTT. Its translation: CASSQDRGLEAFF.

V is TRBV30 and J is TRBJ1-4; perhaps TRBD1 as D (6 bases). CDR1 GTSNPN and CDR2 SVGIG come from the germline V gene (reference sequence). V lost 1 base to trimming and J lost 0 bases, with 12 bases between them. The CDR3 covers 16 residues. The CDR3 spells CAWSDKQGATNEKLFF. The DNA of the CDR3 is TGTGCCTGGAGTGACAAACAGGGTGCAACTAATGAAAAACTGTTTTTT.

This chain uses TRBV30 with TRBJ2-7; D is unclear. Between the trimmed V and J ends, which lost 2 bases and 13 bases, there was a span of 21 bases. The CDR3 contains 13 residues. Germline V gene data show CDR1 as GTSNPN and CDR2 as SVGIG (reference sequence). In DNA form, the CDR3 reads TGTGCCTGGAGTTTCGACAAATTGGGCCAGTCCTACTTC. This translates into CAWSFDKLGQSYF.

There are a few counts of this clone. The genes are TRBV9 and TRBJ2-2; D may match TRBD1 or TRBD2 (6 bases each). Germline V gene lookup returns CDR1 SGDLS and CDR2 YYNGEE. V was pared by 5 bases and J by 7 bases, with 18 bases between. CDR3 length equals 15 residues. CDR3 loop: CASRGPGAANGELFF. The CDR3 DNA reads as TGTGCCAGCAGGGGCCCGGGGGCCGCCAACGGGGAGCTGTTTTTT.

The rearrangement joins TRBV19 to TRBJ1-5; a possible D gene is TRBD1 (6 bases). V lost 7 bases and J 3 bases, leaving 13 bases between the germline ends. The germline V gene has CDR1 LNHDA and CDR2 SQIVND (reference sequence). The CDR3 is 14 residues long. The CDR3 bases are TGTGCCAGTACCGAACAGGGATTCAATCAGCCCCAGCATTTT. This translates into CASTEQGFNQPQHF.

The chain links TRBV6-8 to TRBJ1-3; D unclear. The CDR3 length is 12 residues. Trimming cost V 11 bases and J 6 bases, with 14 bases left between them. Per the germline V gene, CDR1 is MNHGY and CDR2 is SAAAGT. CDR3 protein: CAAGISQNTIYF. Written as DNA, the CDR3 is TGTGCCGCAGGAATCAGTCAAAACACCATATATTTT.

J is TRBJ1-2 and V is TRBV30, with D perhaps matching TRBD1 (5 bases). The CDR3 has 13 amino acids. Trimming took off 3 bases at V and 4 bases at J, with 12 bases between the two ends. Germline loops: CDR1 GTSNPN, CDR2 SVGIG (reference sequence). The CDR3 loop reads CAWRKKQVYGYTF. The CDR3 region has the DNA TGTGCCTGGAGAAAGAAACAGGTCTATGGCTACACCTTC.

The chain uses TRBV6-8 and TRBJ1-3; D remains ambiguous. Trimming took 2 bases from V and 2 from J, leaving 4 bases between them. This CDR3 spans 13 amino acids. Per germline, CDR1 MNHGY and CDR2 SAAAGT. The CDR3 bases are TGTGCCAGCAGTTACGGGACTGGAAACACCATATATTTT. It translates to CASSYGTGNTIYF.

This clone was counted once. The chain employs TRBV18 and TRBJ2-7; D is possibly TRBD2 (5 bases). This CDR3 has 12 residues. CDR1 is KGHSH and CDR2 is LQKENI in the germline V gene. V dropped 3 bases and J dropped 4 bases, with 7 bases sitting between them. The CDR3 here is CASSPGEYEQYF. CDR3 coding DNA: TGTGCCAGCTCACCCGGGGAATACGAGCAGTACTTC.

The J gene is TRBJ2-5, the V gene TRBV30, with unresolved D. Germline CDR1 is GTSNPN and CDR2 is SVGIG (reference sequence). The length of the CDR3 is 12 residues. Trimming cost V 0 bases and J 7 bases, with 9 bases left between them. The CDR3 DNA is TGTGCCTGGAGTGTTTTAGTTGGGACCCAGTACTTC. This encodes CAWSVLVGTQYF.

This clone turned up a few times. The chain carries TRBV11-3 and TRBJ2-5; 13 positions agree with TRBD2. CDR1 SGHNT and CDR2 YENEEA come from the germline V gene. This CDR3 is built from 15 residues. V dropped 0 bases and J dropped 5; count of bases not matched to a gene: 0. The CDR3: CASSLEGLAGETQYF. The CDR3 nucleotides are TGTGCCAGCAGCTTAGAGGGACTAGCGGGGGAGACCCAGTACTTC.